These T cell receptor beta chains were read from a single sample in a study of shared clonotypes between healthy human individuals. Data came from immunoSEQ multiplex PCR; TCRdb stores just in-frame clones and leaves some out. The sample contains hundreds of thousands of clones, 79% of which appear only once. Sequenced sample: PBMCs. The origin of the receptors is a woman aged 40 to 50 in good health. Some clones in this sample may be carry-over from other donors' samples. The conserved cysteine and the conserved F or W are not part of the CDR3 here.

j_call	v_call	cdr3_aa
TRBJ2-1	TRBV7-2	ASSLDSVPYNEQF
TRBJ1-4	TRBV2	ASSETAYEKLF
TRBJ2-7	TRBV6-5	ASSNGGEQY
TRBJ1-5	TRBV6-4	ASSSRWDREDSNQPQH
TRBJ1-1	TRBV7-8	ASSLAGRQALNTEAF
TRBJ2-7	TRBV7-2	ASSPRPGLAGGKVYEQY
TRBJ1-2	TRBV5-1	ASSPRALYGYT
TRBJ2-1	TRBV10-3	SCGARSYNEQF
TRBJ2-1	TRBV2	ASEDQGYNEQF
TRBJ1-2	TRBV11-2	ASSPTEGVGYT
TRBJ1-1	TRBV14	ASSQQVGTEAF
TRBJ2-5	TRBV28	ASSSAGLLRETQY
.	TRBV30	AWNRPDWTYEQY
TRBJ2-1	TRBV7-2	ASSLLAGAYNEQF
TRBJ2-2	TRBV10-1	ASLWGGELF
TRBJ2-2	TRBV7-9	ASSLRGPGELF
TRBJ1-2	TRBV30	AWRRDRGKNYGYT
TRBJ2-3	TRBV5-4	ASSARFGADTQY
TRBJ1-2	TRBV28	ASNLGGSNYGYT
TRBJ1-4	TRBV10-3	AISEWTGTGKLF
TRBJ2-3	TRBV2	ASSLGVPDTQY
TRBJ1-1	TRBV6-1	ASSEALTVNTEAF
TRBJ2-7	TRBV28	ASNTAGHLTYEQY
TRBJ1-1	TRBV29-1	SVWETGSTEAF
TRBJ2-2	TRBV12-1	ARRDWAGELF
TRBJ2-7	TRBV27	ASSSPGGGRRYEQY
TRBJ1-6	TRBV5-1	ASSFGAGDSPLH
TRBJ1-6	TRBV5-4	ASSLTGGDSPLH
TRBJ2-5	TRBV4-1	ASSQTRDRVRETQY
TRBJ2-3	TRBV6-5	ASSYGSSADTQY
TRBJ2-2	TRBV7-9	ASSLGQNTGELF
TRBJ1-2	TRBV15	ATSSSRGPGNT
TRBJ1-4	TRBV9	ASSVGGQATNEKLF
TRBJ1-5	TRBV10-1	ASSSGEGNQPQH
TRBJ1-2	TRBV7-8	ASSLAGTGGVGYT
TRBJ2-1	TRBV5-1	ASSLGTSQYNEQF
TRBJ2-7	TRBV18	ASSPGGVEGKY
TRBJ2-7	TRBV7-8	ASTSQPGLSSYEQY
TRBJ2-2	TRBV20-1	SAPVTGELF
TRBJ2-1	TRBV7-6	ASSGTLRDEQF
TRBJ2-1	TRBV9	ASSVGSGSSYNEQF
TRBJ2-2	TRBV27	ASSPISNTGELF
TRBJ2-1	TRBV27	ASSSLFGSEQF
TRBJ2-3	TRBV5-1	ASSQDGGFVDTQY
TRBJ1-1	TRBV6-1	ASRSQGAFTEAF
TRBJ2-3	TRBV5-4	ASSWWEDTQY
TRBJ1-2	TRBV6-5	ASSYRSGGGDGYT
TRBJ2-7	TRBV5-4	ASSNPTGGGEQY
TRBJ2-5	TRBV6-1	ASSDLAGDQETQY